The present TCR beta chain was sequenced within a study of blood T cells in healthy people across ages. The CDR3 has 19 residues. Trimming removed 4 bases from V and 3 bases from J; junction bases left unmatched: 18. Germline V gene lookup returns CDR1 LGHNA and CDR2 YNFKEQ. Alongside a J-beta primer mix, a sample-barcoded 5' primer served in a second PCR lasting roughly 7 to 11 cycles. TCRdb re-called the 5' RACE reads through MiXCR, storing one row per CDR3 protein. This sample has about 1.8 million distinct CDR3 sequences, with approximately 50% found just once. The receptor's source is a woman aged 35 to 49 in good health. The V and J genes are TRBV4-2 and TRBJ1-2; 9 bases fit TRBD1. Sequenced material: blood. The CDR3 region is CASSRRRAFTGGGDYGYTF. CDR3 in DNA: TGTGCCAGCAGCCGAAGGAGGGCCTTCACAGGGGGCGGTGACTATGGCTACACCTTC.